The 27 T cell receptor beta chains reported below all come from one sample, sequenced in a study of cytomegalovirus exposure and HLA in healthy donors. PCR was performed using 60 Vbeta and 13 Jbeta primers. Measured with immunoSEQ multiplex PCR; TCRdb has only the in-frame clones, and not every one. The sample includes about 150,000 clones, around 83% of them seen just once. The sequencing sample was made of PBMCs. The receptors were gathered from a young man in good health and CMV-seropositive.

The genes are TRBV7-3 and TRBJ2-7, with TRBD1 matching 11 bases. The CDR3 extends over 17 amino acids. Losses at the gene ends were 5 bases for V and 3 bases for J; bases not matched to a gene: 12. The V gene's germline CDR1 is SGHTA and CDR2 FQGTGA. The DNA for the CDR3 is TGTGCCAGCAGCCCAGGGACAGGGGGTCTCTTCAACTACGAGCAGTACGTC. It translates to CASSPGTGGLFNYEQYV.

About this clone itself: This specimen includes other DNA sequences encoding the same CDR3. The chain carries TRBV4-1 and TRBJ1-1; no definite D call. CDR3 length: 14 amino acids. CDR1 is MGHRA, CDR2 YSYEKL, per germline. Trimming took off 1 base at V and 5 bases at J, with 11 bases between the two ends. The CDR3 DNA is TGCGCCAGCAGCCAAGTATCTCGAGGAACTGAAGCTTTCTTT. As protein: CASSQVSRGTEAFF.

To note about this clone: Other nucleotide sequences from this sample produce the same CDR3. CDR3 residues: CASSLYTDTQYF. CDR3 coding DNA: TGTGCCAGCTCACTATACACAGATACGCAGTATTTT. The genes are TRBV18 and TRBJ2-3; no clear D gene. This CDR3 has 12 residues. Germline values: CDR1 KGHSH, CDR2 LQKENI. The V gene lost 4 bases and the J gene lost 2 bases, with 4 bases spanning the gap.

This chain links TRBV30 with TRBJ1-6, with 9 bases lining up with TRBD1. Losses at the gene ends were 4 bases for V and 8 bases for J; bases not matched to a gene: 6. Per the germline V gene, CDR1 is GTSNPN and CDR2 is SVGIG (reference sequence). The CDR3 totals 14 residues. Here the CDR3 DNA reads TGTGCCTGGACAATGGGGGACAGGGATTCACCCCTCCACTTT. This translates into CAWTMGDRDSPLHF.

The chain recombines TRBV6-5 with TRBJ2-4; 8 bases map to TRBD2. V trimming: 4 bases; J trimming: 0 bases; junction bases outside the gene matches: 2. The CDR3 contains 15 residues. Germline V gene lookup returns CDR1 MNHEY and CDR2 SVGAGI. The CDR3 sequence is CASSSRGGAKNIQYF. In DNA form, the CDR3 reads TGTGCCAGCAGTTCTCGGGGGGGAGCCAAAAACATTCAGTACTTC.

This clone was observed once. This chain uses TRBV6-5 with TRBJ1-6, with D tentatively TRBD1 (5 bases). Between the trimmed V and J ends, which lost 9 bases and 8 bases, there was a span of 14 bases. The CDR3 spans 13 residues. Germline-derived CDR1 and CDR2 are MNHEY and SVGAGI. The CDR3 DNA sequence: TGTGCCAGTTCCGGGACTAAGGATTCACCCCTCCACTTT. This translates into CASSGTKDSPLHF.

The chain combines TRBV5-1 with TRBJ2-2; 12 bases match TRBD2. With V trimmed by 4 bases and J by 4 bases, 5 bases remained unmatched. Germline CDR1 and CDR2: SGHRS and YFSETQ. There are 16 residues in the CDR3. This chain's CDR3 is CASSPGLAGGTGELFF. For the CDR3, the DNA is TGCGCCAGCAGCCCGGGACTAGCGGGCGGCACCGGGGAGCTGTTTTTT.

The V and J genes are TRBV11-3 and TRBJ1-3; D call uncertain. CDR1 and CDR2 from the germline V gene are SGHNT and YENEEA. This CDR3 is built from 16 residues. With 5 bases removed from V and 0 bases from J, the gap between germline ends came to 14 bases. In DNA form, the CDR3 reads TGTGCCAGCAGCCATAGGAGAGTTTTCTCTGGAAACACCATATATTTT. Encoded protein: CASSHRRVFSGNTIYF.

This clone was counted once. This chain links TRBV14 with TRBJ1-2, with a weak D call TRBD1 (6 bases). V lost 4 bases and J 0 bases, leaving 9 bases between the germline ends. Germline CDR1 and CDR2: SGHDN and FVKESK. The CDR3 is 14 residues long. This chain's CDR3 is CASSLRGTNYGYTF. CDR3 bases: TGTGCCAGCAGCCTCAGGGGAACTAACTATGGCTACACCTTC.

This clone has more than one count but fewer than ten. The chain couples TRBV6-4 to TRBJ1-1; D perhaps matches TRBD1 (6 bases). The CDR3 totals 14 residues. Trimming took off 6 bases at V and 1 base at J, with 12 bases between the two ends. From germline, CDR1 is MRHNA and CDR2 SNTAGT. DNA for the CDR3: TGTGCCAGCAGCCCTGGACAGTGGAACACTGAAGCTTTCTTT. Encoded protein: CASSPGQWNTEAFF.

The chain links TRBV6-5 to TRBJ2-1, with 7 bases lining up with TRBD2. V gave up 4 bases and J gave up 8 bases; unmatched junction bases: 14. This CDR3 comprises 16 residues. Looked up from germline, CDR1 is MNHEY and CDR2 is SVGAGI. CDR3 in DNA: TGTGCCAGCAGTTCCCCTACGGGCGGGAGATCCCATGAGCAGTTCTTC. It is translated as CASSSPTGGRSHEQFF.

In DNA, the CDR3 is TGTGCCAGCAGCTCTATATGGAGGCCCTCCTACGAGCAGTACGTC. This translates into CASSSIWRPSYEQYV. The chain recombines TRBV5-8 with TRBJ2-7; TRBD2 is a possible D gene (5 bases). Germline assignment: CDR1 SGHTS and CDR2 YDEGEE. The CDR3 length is 15 residues. V shed 3 bases and J shed 0 bases, with 13 bases lying between them.

This clone has only one observation. The chain is built from TRBV20-1 and TRBJ2-7, with D possibly being TRBD2 (5 bases). This CDR3 spans 11 amino acids. Trimming cost V 5 bases and J 6 bases, with 11 bases left between them. Per the germline V gene, CDR1 is DFQATT and CDR2 is SNEGSKA (reference sequence). CDR3 sequence (DNA): TGCAGTGCTCCCCGCGGGCGCGAGCAGTACTTC. Translated, it gives CSAPRGREQYF.

The gene calls are TRBV18 and TRBJ2-3; 7 bases are a match to TRBD1. The length of the CDR3 is 14 residues. CDR1 is KGHSH and CDR2 is LQKENI in the germline V gene. V dropped 6 bases and J dropped 4; count of bases not matched to a gene: 7. The CDR3 reads CASSRQGAPDTQYF. The CDR3 DNA follows: TGTGCCAGCTCCCGACAGGGCGCACCAGATACGCAGTATTTT.

This chain links TRBV4-3 with TRBJ2-3; D is undetermined. The CDR3 has 14 amino acids. V shed 0 bases and J shed 4 bases, with 8 bases lying between them. Germline V gene data show CDR1 as LGHNA and CDR2 as YSLEER. The CDR3 loop reads CASSQDRQADTQYF. In nucleotides, the CDR3 is TGCGCCAGCAGCCAAGATCGGCAGGCAGATACGCAGTATTTT.

In this sample, this clone turned up once. CDR3 in DNA: TGTGCCAGCAGCTTAGCCCAGGGCTACGAGCAGTACGTC. Protein: CASSLAQGYEQYV. V is TRBV7-2 and J is TRBJ2-7; D is perhaps TRBD1 (5 bases). Germline V CDR1 and CDR2: SGHTA, FQGNSA. This CDR3 is 13 amino acids long. Trimming stripped 0 bases from V and 3 bases from J, with 6 bases between.

This sequence joins TRBV5-4 and TRBJ1-2; a weak D match, TRBD1 (6 bases). Germline CDR1 reads SGHNT; CDR2 reads YYREEE (reference sequence). Trimming removed 2 bases from V and 5 bases from J, with 13 bases in between. The CDR3 is 14 amino acids. The CDR3 DNA reads TGTGCCAGCAGCTTTGCGTCGCAGGGGTATGGCTACACCTTC. This translates into CASSFASQGYGYTF.

J is TRBJ2-7 and V is TRBV27; 7 bases match TRBD1. Trimming took 5 bases from V and 4 from J; bases not matched to a gene: 5. CDR1 is MNHEY and CDR2 is SMNVEV in the germline V gene (reference sequence). CDR3 length: 13 amino acids. The CDR3 nucleotides are TGTGCCAGCAGTCGGACAGGACGTTACGAGCAGTACTTC. This codes for CASSRTGRYEQYF.

V gene TRBV7-2 combines with J gene TRBJ2-7; 7 bases are shared with TRBD2. The CDR3 is 17 residues long. Germline CDR1 is SGHTA and CDR2 is FQGNSA. V was clipped by 0 bases and J by 6 bases; unmatched bases: 14. DNA of the CDR3: TGTGCCAGCAGCTTAGCGGGCGGGAGTATGGATACCTTCGAGCAGTACTTC. Translated, it gives CASSLAGGSMDTFEQYF.

The chain combines TRBV7-9 with TRBJ2-7; 12 nucleotides line up with TRBD2. In germline, CDR1 is SEHNR, CDR2 FQNEAQ (reference sequence). Trimming took 5 bases from V and 2 from J; bases not matched to a gene: 7. The CDR3 runs 16 residues. The CDR3 loop is CASSHGLAGQPYEQYF. CDR3 nucleotide sequence: TGTGCCAGCAGCCACGGACTAGCGGGACAACCCTACGAGCAGTACTTC.

This clone is medium-sized within its sample. CDR3 sequence reads: CASSTETGGGELFF. Written as DNA, the CDR3 is TGTGCCAGCAGTACTGAGACAGGGGGAGGGGAGCTGTTTTTT. This chain joins TRBV6-5 and TRBJ2-2, with TRBD1 matching over 9 bases. CDR3 length: 14 amino acids. In germline, CDR1 is MNHEY, CDR2 SVGAGI. The V gene end was trimmed by 5 bases and the J gene end by 8 bases; junction bases not matched to a gene: 6.

The V and J genes are TRBV13 and TRBJ2-1; 11 positions agree with TRBD2. Germline V CDR1 and CDR2: PRHDT, FYEKMQ (reference sequence). The CDR3 is 16 amino acids. The junction had 5 bases not matched to a gene; V was cut back by 5 bases and J by 2 bases. The CDR3: CASSPLTSGTYNEQFF. The CDR3 DNA follows: TGTGCCAGCAGCCCCCTGACTAGCGGGACCTACAATGAGCAGTTCTTC.

This clone was detected only a few times. The CDR3 coding sequence is TGTGCCAGTAGTTCTAACACTGAAGCTTTCTTT. This codes for CASSSNTEAFF. This chain connects TRBV19 to TRBJ1-1; no firm D call. Trimming took off 5 bases at V and 2 bases at J, with 3 bases between the two ends. CDR3 length: 11 amino acids. CDR1 and CDR2 (germline): LNHDA, SQIVND (reference sequence).

The gene calls are TRBV5-4 and TRBJ2-5; 8 nucleotides agree with TRBD2. Germline lookup yields CDR1 SGHNT and CDR2 YYREEE (reference sequence). V shed 4 bases, J shed 3 bases, and the junction held 5 bases outside the gene matches. The CDR3 has 14 amino acids. In DNA form, the CDR3 reads TGTGCCAGCAGCCGGGGGGGGGACGAAGAGACCCAGTACTTC. Encoded protein: CASSRGGDEETQYF.

V usage is TRBV12-5 and J usage is TRBJ2-4; 9 bases are shared with TRBD1. Germline values: CDR1 LGHNT, CDR2 FRNRAP. The CDR3 is made up of 16 amino acids. J was trimmed by 5 bases and V by 6 bases; bases with no gene match: 11. CDR3 coding DNA: TGTGCTAGTGGCTCCATACAGGGGGCGTTGGAAAACATTCAGTACTTC. Its protein is CASGSIQGALENIQYF. Together with reference TRBV12-5 and TRBJ2-4, the CDR3 gives the full variable domain: DARVTQTPRHKVTEMGQEVTMRCQPILGHNTVFWYRQTMMQGLELLAYFRNRAPLDDSGMPKDRFSAEMPDATLATLKIQPSEPRDSAVYFCASGSIQGALENIQYFGAGTRLSVL.

This clone occurred once. The chain couples TRBV6-5 to TRBJ1-2; D possibly corresponds to TRBD1 (5 bases). V lost 0 bases and J 4 bases, leaving 12 bases between the germline ends. The CDR3 is 15 amino acids. Germline V gene data show CDR1 as MNHEY and CDR2 as SVGAGI. The DNA of the CDR3 is TGTGCCAGCAGTTACTCGGGAGGGGCTGGCTATGGCTACACCTTC. Its protein is CASSYSGGAGYGYTF.

The chain couples TRBV6-5 to TRBJ2-2, with D maybe TRBD1 (6 bases). The CDR3 has 15 amino acids. The ends were cut back, 7 bases at V and 0 bases at J, with 12 bases in the middle. Germline V gives CDR1 MNHEY, CDR2 SVGAGI. The CDR3 spells CASTPDRSNTGELFF. For the CDR3, the DNA is TGTGCCAGCACCCCGGACAGATCGAACACCGGGGAGCTGTTTTTT.